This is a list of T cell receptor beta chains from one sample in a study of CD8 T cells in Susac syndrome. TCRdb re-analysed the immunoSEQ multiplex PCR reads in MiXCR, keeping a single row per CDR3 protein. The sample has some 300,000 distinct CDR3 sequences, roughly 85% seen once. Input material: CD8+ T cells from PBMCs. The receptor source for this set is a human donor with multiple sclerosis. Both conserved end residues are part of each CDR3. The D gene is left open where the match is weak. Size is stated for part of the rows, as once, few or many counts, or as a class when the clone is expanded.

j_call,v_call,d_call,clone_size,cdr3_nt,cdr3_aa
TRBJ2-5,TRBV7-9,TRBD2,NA,TGTGCCAGCAGCTTCCCCCAGCGGGAGACACAAGAGACCCAGTACTTC,CASSFPQRETQETQYF
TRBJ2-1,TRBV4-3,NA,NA,TGCGCCAGCAGCCAAGATCTGGAGGTGGATAGGTTCTTC,CASSQDLEVDRFF
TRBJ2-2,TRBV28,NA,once,TGTGCCAGCAGTCTCTCCCCGTCCGGACAGAACACCGGGGAGCTGTTTTTT,CASSLSPSGQNTGELFF
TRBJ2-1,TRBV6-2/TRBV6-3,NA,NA,TGTGCCAGCAGTCCCACCCTCCGCGATGAGCAGTTCTTC,CASSPTLRDEQFF
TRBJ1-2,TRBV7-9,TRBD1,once,TGTGCCAGCACGGAGGACAGGTCTAACTATGGCTACACCTTC,CASTEDRSNYGYTF
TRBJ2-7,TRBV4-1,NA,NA,TGCGCCAGCAGCCAAGATGGGCAGGGGTTTTACTACGAGCAGTACTTC,CASSQDGQGFYYEQYF
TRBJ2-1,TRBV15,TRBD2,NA,TGTGCCACCAGCACTAGCGGGAGTTCGGGGAATGAGCAGTTCTTC,CATSTSGSSGNEQFF
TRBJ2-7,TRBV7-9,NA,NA,TGTGCCAGCAGCTCGACTCTCCTAAACGGTCCAACCAAGTCATACGAGCAGTACTTC,CASSSTLLNGPTKSYEQYF
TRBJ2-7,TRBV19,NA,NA,TGTGCCAGTAGTATTCCGCTAGCCAGTGAGCAGTACTTC,CASSIPLASEQYF
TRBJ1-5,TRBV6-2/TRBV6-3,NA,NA,TGTGCCAGCAGTTCCGACGGTGATCAGCCCCAGCATTTT,CASSSDGDQPQHF
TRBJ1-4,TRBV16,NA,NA,TGTGCCAGCAGCCAATTCAGGACCAGACTAAGGAAACTGTTTTTT,CASSQFRTRLRKLFF
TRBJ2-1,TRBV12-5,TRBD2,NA,TGTGCTAGTGGACCGGGACTAGCAGGGGGAGAGCAGTTCTTC,CASGPGLAGGEQFF
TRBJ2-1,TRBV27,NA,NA,TGTGCCAGCAGTTGGGTTGGCGATGAGCAGTTCTTC,CASSWVGDEQFF
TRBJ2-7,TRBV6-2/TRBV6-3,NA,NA,TGTGCCAGCAAGGGTTTACTTGCCGACGAGCAGTACTTC,CASKGLLADEQYF
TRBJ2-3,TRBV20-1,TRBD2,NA,TGCAGTGCCAGACTAGCGGGATATGTAGATACGCAGTATTTT,CSARLAGYVDTQYF
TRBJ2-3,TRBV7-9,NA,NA,TGTGCCAGCAGCCCCCACTTTGGGACTGTAGAGGAAGATACGCAGTATTTT,CASSPHFGTVEEDTQYF
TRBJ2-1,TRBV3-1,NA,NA,TGTGCCAGCAGCCCCTACGGATTCAATGAGCAGTTCTTC,CASSPYGFNEQFF
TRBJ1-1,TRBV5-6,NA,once,TGTGCCAGCAGCTACTACAGGAGGAGGAACACTGAAGCTTTCTTT,CASSYYRRRNTEAFF
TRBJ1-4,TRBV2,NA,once,TGTGCCAGCAGTGCGCTGTTGGATGAAAAACTGTTTTTT,CASSALLDEKLFF
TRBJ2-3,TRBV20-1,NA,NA,TGCAGTGCTAGGACGGCGCTAGCCACAGATACGCAGTATTTT,CSARTALATDTQYF
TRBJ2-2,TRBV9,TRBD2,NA,TGTGCCAGCAGCGCCGGACTAGCGGCGAACACCGGGGAGCTGCTTTTT,CASSAGLAANTGELLF
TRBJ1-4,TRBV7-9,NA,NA,TGTGCCAGCAGCTCGCCGCCATTTGAAAAACTGTTTTTT,CASSSPPFEKLFF
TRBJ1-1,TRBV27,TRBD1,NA,TGTGCCAGCAGTTTATTGACCCCGACCTCCGGGACAGGGAATAAGAACACTGAAGCTTTCTTT,CASSLLTPTSGTGNKNTEAFF
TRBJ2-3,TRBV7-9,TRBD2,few,TGTGCCAGCAGCCCCGGATTAGCGGGAGCAACAGATACGCAGTATTTT,CASSPGLAGATDTQYF
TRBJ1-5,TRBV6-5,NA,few,TGTGCCAGCAGTTACTCCGAGGGGGGTCAGCCCCAGCATTTT,CASSYSEGGQPQHF
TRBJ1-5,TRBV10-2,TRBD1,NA,TGCGCCAGCAGCGGGACAGGGGCTACGGGCGGGGAGCCCCAGCATTTT,CASSGTGATGGEPQHF
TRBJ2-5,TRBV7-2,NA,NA,TGTGCCAGCAGCTTCATGGAGACCCAGTACTTC,CASSFMETQYF
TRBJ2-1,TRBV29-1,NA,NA,TGCAGCGTTCACCCGGTGGGGCGGGAATACTACAATGAGCAGTTCTTC,CSVHPVGREYYNEQFF
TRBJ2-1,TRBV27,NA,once,TGTGCCAGCAGTTTATGGGCTTCGGGGGCTCACAATGAGCAGTTCTTC,CASSLWASGAHNEQFF
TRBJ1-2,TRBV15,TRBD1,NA,TGTGCCACCAGCACAGACAGGGCATCCTATGGCTACACCTTC,CATSTDRASYGYTF
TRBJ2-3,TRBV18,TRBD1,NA,TGTGCCAGCTCAACCCGGGACAGGGGTACAGATACGCAGTATTTT,CASSTRDRGTDTQYF
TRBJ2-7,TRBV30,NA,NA,TGTGCCTGGGACGGGGACAGCGGGTCCTACGAGCAGTACTTC,CAWDGDSGSYEQYF
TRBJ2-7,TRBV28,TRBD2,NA,TGTGCCATCGCTAGCGGGACTCTTTCCGAGCAGTACTTC,CAIASGTLSEQYF
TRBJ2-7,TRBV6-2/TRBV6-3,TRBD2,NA,TGTGCCAGCAGTTATCCGAGGGAGGGCTACGAGCAGTACTTC,CASSYPREGYEQYF
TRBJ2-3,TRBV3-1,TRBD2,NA,TGTGCCAGCAGCCAACCCGGACTGACTAGCGGGAGGGGAGAGGGAGATACGCAGTATTTT,CASSQPGLTSGRGEGDTQYF
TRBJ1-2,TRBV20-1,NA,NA,TGCAGTGCTAGGACCCAGGCGACTAACTATGGCTACACCTTC,CSARTQATNYGYTF
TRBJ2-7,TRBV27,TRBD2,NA,TGTGCCAGCAGTTTAGTAGACGTAGCGGGAGGCTTCTACGAGCAGTACTTC,CASSLVDVAGGFYEQYF